These 30 T cell receptor beta chains originate from one sample sequenced in a study of blood T cell repertoires in COVID-19. Produced via immunoSEQ multiplex PCR; TCRdb's table is partial and in-frame only. The sample comprises roughly 78,000 clones, around four fifths of which are singletons, and about 18% rests with the top ten. What was sequenced was peripheral blood. The receptors here all came from a woman older than 75 with acute or convalescent COVID-19.

Note on this clone: The sample has other DNA sequences that encode this CDR3 too. The genes are TRBV7-9 and TRBJ1-2; 9 positions match TRBD1. J lost 3 bases, V lost 3 bases, and 5 bases had no gene match. Germline-derived CDR1 and CDR2 are SEHNR and FQNEAQ (reference sequence). The CDR3 length is 15 residues. The DNA for the CDR3 is TGTGCCAGCAGCTTGGGGGGACAGGGCTACTATGGCTACACCTTC. This codes for CASSLGGQGYYGYTF.

V usage is TRBV10-3 and J usage is TRBJ1-1; D remains unclear. Germline V gene data show CDR1 as ENHRY and CDR2 as SYGVKD. The CDR3 extends over 13 amino acids. The V and J ends lost 8 bases and 0 bases respectively, with 10 bases between them. The CDR3 bases are TGTGCCATCCGGAGGGATTTGAACACTGAAGCTTTCTTT. This codes for CAIRRDLNTEAFF.

The chain recombines TRBV19 with TRBJ1-6, with a tentative D call TRBD1 (5 bases). The CDR3 spans 13 residues. V dropped 7 bases and J dropped 8 bases, with 12 bases sitting between them. Germline V CDR1 and CDR2: LNHDA, SQIVND (reference sequence). In DNA form, the CDR3 reads TGTGCCAGTAAAAGGACAACAGATTCACCCCTCCACTTT. Amino acid sequence: CASKRTTDSPLHF.

The chain couples TRBV30 to TRBJ1-2; possible D gene TRBD1, 5 bases. There are 15 residues in the CDR3. Germline CDR1 and CDR2: GTSNPN and SVGIG (reference sequence). V was shortened by 6 bases and J by 4 bases, with 21 bases between the two germline ends. The CDR3, as DNA: TGTGCCTGCCTCCCCCTAGGGCTCGGGGGCTATGGCTACACCTTC. Translating gives CACLPLGLGGYGYTF.

The gene calls are TRBV5-6 and TRBJ1-5; 9 bases match TRBD1. Trimming removed 2 bases from V and 5 bases from J; junction bases left unmatched: 8. The CDR3 consists of 16 residues. Germline loops: CDR1 SGHDT, CDR2 YYEEEE. CDR3 nucleotides: TGTGCCAGCAGCTTTTTATCGACAGGGGGGGATCAGCCCCAGCATTTT. Its protein product is CASSFLSTGGDQPQHF.

The gene calls are TRBV7-8 and TRBJ1-2, with unresolved D. Per germline, CDR1 SGHVS and CDR2 FQNEAQ. V was trimmed by 3 bases and J by 0 bases, leaving 8 bases between them. There are 14 residues in the CDR3. CDR3 bases: TGTGCCAGCAGCTTGAACAGAGCTAACTATGGCTACACCTTC. Translating it yields CASSLNRANYGYTF.

In this sample, this clone turned up a few times. This rearrangement joins TRBV27 to TRBJ1-3, with D perhaps TRBD1 (6 bases). V dropped 2 bases and J dropped 11 bases, with 16 bases sitting between them. The CDR3 length is 14 residues. CDR1 is MNHEY and CDR2 is SMNVEV in the germline V gene (reference sequence). This CDR3 is CASSLVPQGSPIYF. CDR3 DNA: TGTGCCAGCAGTTTAGTGCCACAGGGTTCTCCCATATATTTT.

The rearrangement uses TRBV19 and TRBJ1-3, with D unresolved. Trimming took 0 bases from V and 4 from J, leaving 13 bases between them. In germline, CDR1 is LNHDA, CDR2 SQIVND (reference sequence). This CDR3 has 16 amino acids. The CDR3 DNA sequence: TGTGCCAGTAGTATAGATGGGAGCGTGTCCGGAAACACCATATATTTT. This encodes CASSIDGSVSGNTIYF.

This sequence joins TRBV2 and TRBJ1-4, with D uncertain. Germline V gives CDR1 SNHLY, CDR2 FYNNEI. The V and J ends lost 0 bases and 8 bases respectively, with 16 bases between them. There are 16 residues in the CDR3. CDR3 amino acids: CASSEAEKRVEEKLFF. The CDR3 DNA sequence: TGTGCCAGCAGTGAAGCGGAGAAGCGAGTGGAGGAAAAACTGTTTTTT.

This rearrangement joins TRBV13 to TRBJ1-1; 8 bases fit TRBD1. The CDR3 length is 14 residues. The V segment lost 3 bases and the J segment 5 bases; nucleotides outside the gene matches: 5. The germline V gene encodes CDR1 PRHDT and CDR2 FYEKMQ (reference sequence). The CDR3 DNA is TGTGCCAGCAGCTTCCGGGACAGGCCGACTGAAGCTTTCTTT. Amino acid sequence: CASSFRDRPTEAFF.

This clone was counted between two and nine times. This chain connects TRBV7-7 to TRBJ2-3, with 9 bases matching TRBD1. Germline CDR1 is SSHAT and CDR2 is FNYEAQ (reference sequence). V lost 1 base to trimming and J lost 3 bases; unmatched junction nucleotides: 2. This CDR3 has 15 amino acids. The CDR3 region is CASSLGTGVTDTQYF. CDR3 nucleotide sequence: TGTGCCAGCAGCTTAGGGACAGGGGTAACAGATACGCAGTATTTT.

The chain carries TRBV20-1 and TRBJ2-3; D remains ambiguous. The germline gives CDR1 DFQATT, CDR2 SNEGSKA (reference sequence). The CDR3 consists of 12 residues. The V end was cut by 3 bases, the J end by 4 bases, with 8 bases between. CDR3 sequence reads: CSASTVADTQYF. As DNA, the CDR3 is TGCAGTGCTAGTACTGTGGCAGATACGCAGTATTTT.

V gene TRBV5-5 combines with J gene TRBJ1-5, with a tentative D call TRBD1 (5 bases). Germline CDR1 and CDR2: SGHKS and YYEKEE (reference sequence). Trimming removed 4 bases at V and 7 bases at J, with 15 bases between. CDR3 length: 14 amino acids. The CDR3, as DNA: TGTGCCAGCAGCCCCGTTGGGGCTAGACAGCCCCAGCATTTT. It is translated as CASSPVGARQPQHF.

V is TRBV6-4 and J is TRBJ2-3; maybe TRBD2 (6 bases). V was pared by 2 bases and J by 2 bases, with 8 bases between. Germline V gene lookup returns CDR1 MRHNA and CDR2 SNTAGT. The CDR3 is 14 amino acids. The CDR3 coding sequence is TGTGCCAGCAGTGACAGGGGACTCACAGATACGCAGTATTTT. Residues: CASSDRGLTDTQYF.

The chain has TRBV5-1 and TRBJ1-2, with 9 nucleotides matching TRBD1. CDR3 size: 13 residues. The J segment lost 7 bases and the V segment lost 4 bases, leaving 5 bases of the junction unmatched. CDR1 and CDR2 from the germline V gene are SGHRS and YFSETQ. The CDR3, as DNA: TGCGCCAGCAGCGAGACAGGGGGTGCTGGCTACACCTTC. Its translation: CASSETGGAGYTF.

This sequence joins TRBV7-2 and TRBJ1-6; D is possibly TRBD1 (5 bases). The CDR3 is made up of 13 amino acids. V shed 3 bases and J shed 10 bases, with 10 bases lying between them. Germline lookup yields CDR1 SGHTA and CDR2 FQGNSA. The CDR3 bases are TGTGCCAGCAGCTTGGCAGGGAGGTCACCCCTCCACTTT. It encodes CASSLAGRSPLHF. Full variable domain (missing parts from reference TRBV7-2 and TRBJ1-6): GAGVSQSPSNKVTEKGKDVELRCDPISGHTALYWYRQSLGQGLEFLIYFQGNSAPDKSGLPSDRFSAERTGGSVSTLTIQRTQQEDSAVYLCASSLAGRSPLHFGNGTRLTVT.

V gene TRBV4-1 combines with J gene TRBJ1-3; D uncertain. This CDR3 contains 16 residues. Trimming cost V 7 bases and J 0 bases, with 16 bases left between them. From germline, CDR1 is MGHRA and CDR2 YSYEKL. The CDR3 DNA follows: TGCGCCAGCACCGAAGCCGGGGTATACTCTGGAAACACCATATATTTT. Amino acids: CASTEAGVYSGNTIYF.

The chain combines TRBV6-1 with TRBJ2-3, with D unclear. The CDR3 consists of 13 residues. CDR1 and CDR2 (germline): MNHNS, SASEGT. Trimming took off 2 bases at V and 7 bases at J, with 10 bases between the two ends. The CDR3 loop is CASSETDRYTQYF. DNA for the CDR3: TGTGCCAGCAGTGAAACTGATCGTTATACGCAGTATTTT.

This clone was counted once. This chain connects TRBV6-1 to TRBJ2-7; 7 bases match TRBD1. Germline V CDR1 and CDR2: MNHNS, SASEGT. The CDR3 spans 11 residues. Losses at the gene ends were 0 bases for V and 11 bases for J; bases not matched to a gene: 1. This CDR3 is CASSEADREYF. The CDR3 nucleotides read TGTGCCAGCAGTGAAGCTGACAGGGAGTACTTC.

The chain combines TRBV24-1 with TRBJ2-4; TRBD1 matches at 8 bases. The germline CDR1 and CDR2 sequences are KGHDR and SFDVKD. The CDR3 has 15 amino acids. V lost 6 bases, J lost 1 base, and 4 bases stayed unmatched. The CDR3 loop is CATSQGAGAKNIQYF. CDR3 coding DNA: TGTGCCACCAGTCAGGGGGCTGGGGCCAAAAACATTCAGTACTTC.

The chain has TRBV5-4 and TRBJ1-2; 11 nucleotides match TRBD1. V lost 4 bases, J lost 5 bases, and 10 bases stayed unmatched. The CDR3 loop spans 16 amino acids. CDR1 is SGHNT, CDR2 YYREEE, per germline (reference sequence). The CDR3 here is CASSGQGARGRYGYTF. CDR3 bases: TGTGCCAGCAGCGGACAGGGGGCGCGAGGTAGATATGGCTACACCTTC.

CDR3 in amino acids: CSAKQGASTGELFF. The DNA of the CDR3 is TGCAGCGCGAAGCAGGGGGCGAGCACCGGGGAGCTGTTTTTT. This chain joins TRBV29-1 and TRBJ2-2; TRBD1 agrees at 8 bases. Trimming at V came to 7 bases and at J to 4 bases, leaving 8 bases not matched to a gene. CDR3 length: 14 amino acids. CDR1 and CDR2 from the germline V gene are SQVTM and ANQGSEA.

A single count supports this clone. The V and J genes are TRBV24-1 and TRBJ2-7; D gene uncertain. CDR3 size: 12 residues. Trimming took off 2 bases at V and 5 bases at J, with 6 bases between the two ends. From germline, CDR1 is KGHDR and CDR2 SFDVKD. The DNA of the CDR3 is TGTGCCACCAGTGATTCCTATCACGAGCAGTACTTC. It specifies CATSDSYHEQYF.

V and J are TRBV5-8 and TRBJ2-2, with D possibly matching TRBD1 (5 bases). Germline-derived CDR1 and CDR2 are SGHTS and YDEGEE. This CDR3 is built from 14 residues. V gave up 1 base and J gave up 3 bases, with 7 bases separating them. The DNA for the CDR3 is TGTGCCAGCAGCTTGAAGGGGCACACCGGGGAGCTGTTTTTT. This codes for CASSLKGHTGELFF.

This chain links TRBV12-3 or TRBV12-4 with TRBJ1-2; D is unresolved. This CDR3 is built from 12 residues. Trimming removed 3 bases at V and 4 bases at J, with 6 bases between. CDR3: CASSFSLYGYTF. The CDR3, as DNA: TGTGCCAGCAGTTTCAGTCTCTATGGCTACACCTTC.

This clone was counted only a few times. The chain joins TRBV2 to TRBJ1-6; D might be TRBD1 (5 bases). The CDR3 runs 14 residues. V lost 4 bases, J lost 8 bases, and 12 bases lay in between. From germline, CDR1 is SNHLY and CDR2 FYNNEI. CDR3 sequence reads: CASSAVVRDSPLHF. CDR3 nucleotides: TGTGCCAGCAGTGCCGTCGTCAGGGATTCACCCCTCCACTTT.

This clone was recorded once. Written as DNA, the CDR3 is TGTGCCAGTAGTATGGGACTAGCGCCTAGCACAGATACGCAGTATTTT. It encodes CASSMGLAPSTDTQYF. The chain carries TRBV19 and TRBJ2-3; 10 nucleotides agree with TRBD2. V gave up 3 bases and J gave up 0 bases; unmatched junction bases: 3. Germline assignment: CDR1 LNHDA and CDR2 SQIVND (reference sequence). The CDR3 is made up of 16 amino acids. The full variable domain, its missing parts supplied by reference TRBV19 and TRBJ2-3, is DGGITQSPKYLFRKEGQNVTLSCEQNLNHDAMYWYRQDPGQGLRLIYYSQIVNDFQKGDIAEGYSVSREKKESFPLTVTSAQKNPTAFYLCASSMGLAPSTDTQYFGPGTRLTVL.

The CDR3: CASSLGGTTNTGELFF. The CDR3 DNA sequence: TGCGCCAGCAGCTTGGGAGGGACTACTAACACCGGGGAGCTGTTTTTT. The rearrangement joins TRBV5-1 to TRBJ2-2; 7 nucleotides agree with TRBD2. CDR3 length equals 16 residues. Germline-derived CDR1 and CDR2 are SGHRS and YFSETQ. V shed 0 bases and J 2 bases; nucleotides not matched to a gene: 4.

The chain links TRBV5-5 to TRBJ2-7, with 9 bases matching TRBD1. The CDR3 is made up of 15 amino acids. V trimming: 3 bases; J trimming: 3 bases; junction bases outside the gene matches: 7. Germline-derived CDR1 and CDR2 are SGHKS and YYEKEE (reference sequence). The CDR3 spells CASSWTGTGNYEQYF. The CDR3 region has the DNA TGTGCCAGCAGCTGGACCGGGACAGGGAACTACGAGCAGTACTTC.

There are a few counts of this clone. The chain joins TRBV11-2 to TRBJ2-7; possibly TRBD1 for D (6 bases). Trimming shortened V by 5 bases and J by 8 bases, and 13 bases separated the two germline ends. Germline CDR1 is SGHAT and CDR2 is FQNNGV. This CDR3 region has 12 residues. The CDR3 region has the DNA TGTGCCAGCAGCCCCCACAGGGAGCAGCAGTACTTC. As protein: CASSPHREQQYF. The full variable domain, its missing parts supplied by reference TRBV11-2 and TRBJ2-7, is EAGVAQSPRYKIIEKRQSVAFWCNPISGHATLYWYQQILGQGPKLLIQFQNNGVVDDSQLPKDRFSAERLKGVDSTLKIQPAKLEDSAVYLCASSPHREQQYFGPGTRLTVT.